This T cell receptor (beta chain) was sequenced during a study of blood T cell repertoires in COVID-19. About the study: Researchers got acute and convalescent COVID-19 samples from the United States, Italy and Spain.

In the original analysis: Amplification of reference gene primers provided the estimated nucleated cell counts. Assay used: immunoSEQ multiplex PCR; TCRdb lists only in-frame clones, some missing. V, J and clone size were drawn from that table, and D and trimming were deduced from the DNA. The sample has about 390,000 clones, 87% seen once. Ages ranged from 18 to 89 years, with residence in approximately 23 US areas. Two consecutive negative NP/OP PCR tests, clearance, or resolved symptoms defined Cohort 3 recovery. Trimming took off 6 bases at V and 1 base at J, with 9 bases between the two ends. Germline V gives CDR1 SGHTA, CDR2 FQGTGA. The CDR3 spans 13 residues.

This TCR derives from a woman aged 45 to 65 who had recovered from COVID-19. The chain is built from TRBV7-3 and TRBJ1-1; D perhaps matches TRBD1 (6 bases). The specimen sequenced was PBMCs or T cells enriched from blood (not recorded which). The CDR3 is CASRQGANTEAFF. CDR3 coding DNA: TGTGCCAGCAGACAGGGAGCGAACACTGAAGCTTTCTTT.